This TCR beta chain appears in the sequencing data of a study of blood T cell repertoires in COVID-19. In the original analysis: Reference gene primers were amplified, and this amplification served to estimate nucleated cell counts. Assay: immunoSEQ multiplex PCR; the TCRdb copy retains only in-frame clones and omits some. V and J calls and clone size are those listed in that table; D and trimming were worked out from the DNA. The sample has around 58,000 clones, roughly 80% seen once. Trimming pared 4 bases from V and 5 bases from J, leaving 18 bases between. This CDR3 has 16 amino acids. Germline CDR1 SGHRS, CDR2 YFSETQ.

The receptor's source is a human donor in a cohort sampled during active COVID-19. This chain joins TRBV5-1 and TRBJ1-4; D gene ambiguous. Sequenced input: peripheral blood. CDR3 nucleotide sequence: TGCGCCAGCAGCATGGCCGGGATGGGGAGGAATGAAAAACTGTTTTTT. This sequence encodes CASSMAGMGRNEKLFF.